This record concerns one TCR beta chain sequence. Its antigen remains unknown. This sample stems from a study of cytomegalovirus exposure and HLA in healthy donors. Primers included in the PCR were 60 Vbeta and 13 Jbeta primers. Generated by immunoSEQ multiplex PCR, the TCRdb table keeps only in-frame clones and is missing some. The ten most abundant clones cover about 2.2% of a sample with some 110,000 clones. Study conclusions and caveats: Accurate prediction of HLA-A and HLA-B alleles (for most subjects) was reportedly achieved from TCR beta sequences. HLA alleles were associated with 15,000 to 20,000 TCR beta sequences in a later analysis at 0.05 false discovery rate.

This clonotype was sampled from a man between 40 and 49 years old in good health and CMV-seronegative. Sequencing used PBMCs.

The CDR3 region is CASSLMRGSTYPSSYNEQFF. CDR3 bases: TGTGCCAGCAGTTTGATGCGGGGGAGTACGTACCCCAGCTCCTACAATGAGCAGTTCTTC. This chain connects TRBV27 to TRBJ2-1; 7 positions match TRBD2. This CDR3 has 20 amino acids. J was trimmed by 0 bases and V by 3 bases; bases with no gene match: 17. Germline V gene sequence: CDR1 MNHEY, CDR2 SMNVEV (reference sequence).